The 18 T cell receptor beta chains reported below all come from one sample, sequenced in a study of radiotherapy plus CTLA-4 blockade in lung cancer listed by TCRdb under 2018. Libraries were constructed by the immunoSEQ multiplex PCR assay. Imported from immuneACCESS, the table was reduced by TCRdb to in-frame sequences with V and J called. These copies leave out some clones; in studies compared against another copy, an unresolved V gene accounts for under half, and the cause of the remainder is not known. Within this sample are tens of thousands of clones, with 75% to 85% of them counted one time only. Roughly 4% of the sample comes from the top ten. The sequencing used peripheral blood, collected from a patient treated with radiotherapy plus ipilimumab. These receptors were obtained from a human donor with non-small cell lung cancer who had a partial response to radiotherapy plus ipilimumab.

The V and J genes are TRBV6-1 and TRBJ2-7, with D perhaps TRBD1 (5 bases). The germline V gene has CDR1 MNHNS and CDR2 SASEGT. V was cut by 2 bases and J by 3 bases, with 5 bases left in between. The length of the CDR3 is 12 residues. Written as DNA, the CDR3 is TGTGCCAGCAGTGAAAGGGGCTACGAGCAGTACTTC. As protein: CASSERGYEQYF.

This clone was seen a single time. This rearrangement joins TRBV5-5 to TRBJ1-2; D is possibly TRBD1 (6 bases). The CDR3 loop spans 14 amino acids. V lost 2 bases to trimming and J lost 2 bases, with 10 bases between them. Germline V gene lookup returns CDR1 SGHKS and CDR2 YYEKEE (reference sequence). CDR3 nucleotide sequence: TGTGCCAGCAGCTTCCTCCAGGGGAACTATGGCTACACCTTC. Amino acid sequence: CASSFLQGNYGYTF.

This chain links TRBV5-1 with TRBJ2-1; 8 positions match TRBD1. CDR1 SGHRS and CDR2 YFSETQ come from the germline V gene. The CDR3 runs 14 residues. J lost 2 bases, V lost 4 bases, and 2 bases had no gene match. The CDR3 coding sequence is TGCGCCAGCAGCGAACAGGGGGCCTACAATGAGCAGTTCTTC. As protein: CASSEQGAYNEQFF.

V is TRBV10-1 and J is TRBJ2-7; perhaps TRBD2 as D (5 bases). Germline V gene data show CDR1 as WNHNN and CDR2 as SYGVQD (reference sequence). The CDR3 is 14 residues long. The V and J ends lost 7 bases and 0 bases respectively, with 13 bases between them. In DNA, the CDR3 is TGCGCCAGCAAATTGGACGGGAACTCCTACGAGCAGTACTTC. It is translated as CASKLDGNSYEQYF.

In nucleotides, the CDR3 is TGTGCCAGCAGTCCTACAGGGGGCTACTATGGCTACACCTTC. Translating gives CASSPTGGYYGYTF. The chain couples TRBV27 to TRBJ1-2, with TRBD1 identical over 9 bases. This CDR3 is 14 amino acids long. J lost 3 bases, V lost 5 bases, and 4 bases had no gene match. Germline lookup yields CDR1 MNHEY and CDR2 SMNVEV (reference sequence).

This clone has just a few counts. This sequence joins TRBV5-6 and TRBJ1-1; D unresolved. Germline V CDR1 and CDR2: SGHDT, YYEEEE. Trimming took 3 bases from V and 0 from J, leaving 12 bases between them. The CDR3 contains 15 residues. The chain's CDR3 is CASSSTPRVNTEAFF. The CDR3 nucleotides are TGTGCCAGCAGCTCCACCCCGAGGGTGAACACTGAAGCTTTCTTT.

This clone is judged medium-sized. The genes are TRBV15 and TRBJ2-7, with TRBD1 matching over 7 bases. The CDR3 runs to 15 residues. With V trimmed by 0 bases and J by 3 bases, 5 bases remained unmatched. Looked up from germline, CDR1 is LNHNV and CDR2 is YYDKDF (reference sequence). For the CDR3, the DNA is TGTGCCACCAGCAGAGATTGGACAGGAAACTACGAGCAGTACTTC. It translates to CATSRDWTGNYEQYF.

This clone appeared a few times. This rearrangement joins TRBV6-1 to TRBJ2-7; 10 bases are shared with TRBD2. The CDR3 sequence is 15 residues long. Trimming cost V 1 base and J 8 bases; bases outside gene matches: 8. CDR1 is MNHNS and CDR2 is SASEGT in the germline V gene. The CDR3 loop is CASSEGPAGGPKQYF. In DNA form, the CDR3 reads TGTGCCAGCAGTGAAGGTCCAGCGGGGGGGCCTAAGCAGTACTTC.

CDR3 nucleotides: TGTGCCAGCAGCTTATCGGCAGGGGAAGGGCAGCCCCAGCATTTT. It codes for CASSLSAGEGQPQHF. V and J are TRBV7-2 and TRBJ1-5, with D possibly matching TRBD1 (6 bases). The CDR3 spans 15 residues. The ends were cut back, 2 bases at V and 7 bases at J, with 15 bases in the middle. CDR1 and CDR2 from the germline V gene are SGHTA and FQGNSA.

The V gene is TRBV6-6, the J gene TRBJ2-4; TRBD2 is a possible D gene (6 bases). This CDR3 spans 14 amino acids. CDR1 MNHNY and CDR2 SVGAGI come from the germline V gene (reference sequence). V was shortened by 8 bases and J by 1 base, with 12 bases between the two germline ends. The CDR3 reads CASEEGTAKNIQYF. CDR3 nucleotide sequence: TGTGCCAGCGAGGAGGGAACGGCCAAAAACATTCAGTACTTC.

The V call is TRBV7-9, the J call TRBJ2-3; 10 nucleotides line up with TRBD2. The CDR3 extends over 15 amino acids. CDR1 is SEHNR, CDR2 FQNEAQ, per germline (reference sequence). The ends lost 3 bases at V and 5 bases at J; junction bases unmatched: 5. This CDR3 reads CASSLLAGVLDTQYF. CDR3 in DNA: TGTGCCAGCAGCTTGCTAGCGGGGGTCTTAGATACGCAGTATTTT. The full variable domain, completed using reference TRBV7-9 and TRBJ2-3, is DTGVSQNPRHKITKRGQNVTFRCDPISEHNRLYWYRQTLGQGPEFLTYFQNEAQLEKSRLLSDRFSAERPKGSFSTLEIQRTEQGDSAMYLCASSLLAGVLDTQYFGPGTRLTVL.

There are a few counts of this clone. The rearrangement links TRBV7-9 to TRBJ2-7; 8 bases are a match to TRBD2. CDR3 size: 15 residues. Germline assignment: CDR1 SEHNR and CDR2 FQNEAQ (reference sequence). After removal of 5 bases from V and 6 bases from J, the junction contained 12 bases not matched to a gene. In DNA, the CDR3 is TGTGCCAGCAGCCCTAGCACACACGGGAGGGTCGAGCAGTACTTC. It translates to CASSPSTHGRVEQYF.

The V and J genes are TRBV6-5 and TRBJ1-5; perhaps TRBD1 as D (6 bases). Trimming removed 5 bases from V and 6 bases from J, with 17 bases in between. In germline, CDR1 is MNHEY, CDR2 SVGAGI. The CDR3 is 15 amino acids. CDR3 sequence reads: CASSNRVGVAQPQHF. The CDR3 nucleotides read TGTGCCAGCAGTAACAGGGTAGGGGTCGCTCAGCCCCAGCATTTT.

This clone turned up a few times. The rearrangement joins TRBV11-3 to TRBJ2-3; D might be TRBD1 (5 bases). Between the trimmed V and J ends, which lost 3 bases and 0 bases, there was a span of 13 bases. The CDR3 runs 16 residues. Germline-derived CDR1 and CDR2 are SGHNT and YENEEA. The DNA for the CDR3 is TGTGCCAGCAGCTTTTCTCTTTCAGGGAGCACAGATACGCAGTATTTT. The encoded protein is CASSFSLSGSTDTQYF.

The V call is TRBV11-1, the J call TRBJ1-2, with D perhaps matching TRBD1 (5 bases). The CDR3 runs to 14 residues. CDR1 is SGHAT and CDR2 is FQDESV in the germline V gene (reference sequence). V was shortened by 5 bases and J by 3 bases, with 13 bases between the two germline ends. The CDR3 spells CASSRRGIDYGYTF. The CDR3 nucleotides read TGTGCCAGCAGCCGTCGGGGGATCGACTATGGCTACACCTTC. The variable domain in full, with the rest retrieved from reference TRBV11-1 and TRBJ1-2, is EAEVAQSPRYKITEKSQAVAFWCDPISGHATLYWYRQILGQGPELLVQFQDESVVDDSQLPKDRFSAERLKGVDSTLKIQPAELGDSAMYLCASSRRGIDYGYTFGSGTRLTVV.

This chain uses TRBV29-1 with TRBJ2-7; 11 bases are shared with TRBD1. CDR1 and CDR2 (germline): SQVTM, ANQGSEA. With 4 bases clipped from V and 2 bases from J, the junction kept 19 bases outside the gene matches. The CDR3 has 19 amino acids. This CDR3 reads CSVVGRDRDRGSFTYEQYF. The CDR3 bases are TGCAGCGTTGTTGGGCGCGACCGGGACAGGGGGTCTTTTACCTACGAGCAGTACTTC.

The chain recombines TRBV9 with TRBJ2-7, with TRBD1 matching over 9 bases. CDR1 is SGDLS and CDR2 is YYNGEE in the germline V gene. The CDR3 is 18 residues long. The V gene end was trimmed by 0 bases and the J gene end by 1 base; junction bases not matched to a gene: 11. The CDR3 nucleotides are TGTGCCAGCAGCGTAGCCATATCCGGGACAGGGTCATCCTACGAGCAGTACTTC. This gives the protein CASSVAISGTGSSYEQYF.

This clone was seen more than once but under ten times. The V gene is TRBV5-4, the J gene TRBJ2-4; 11 bases agree with TRBD2. The V gene end was trimmed by 4 bases and the J gene end by 7 bases; junction bases not matched to a gene: 10. Germline V gene data show CDR1 as SGHNT and CDR2 as YYREEE (reference sequence). The CDR3 runs 16 residues. The chain's CDR3 is CASSQEGASGGNIQYF. CDR3 DNA: TGTGCCAGCAGCCAAGAGGGAGCTAGCGGGGGGAACATTCAGTACTTC.